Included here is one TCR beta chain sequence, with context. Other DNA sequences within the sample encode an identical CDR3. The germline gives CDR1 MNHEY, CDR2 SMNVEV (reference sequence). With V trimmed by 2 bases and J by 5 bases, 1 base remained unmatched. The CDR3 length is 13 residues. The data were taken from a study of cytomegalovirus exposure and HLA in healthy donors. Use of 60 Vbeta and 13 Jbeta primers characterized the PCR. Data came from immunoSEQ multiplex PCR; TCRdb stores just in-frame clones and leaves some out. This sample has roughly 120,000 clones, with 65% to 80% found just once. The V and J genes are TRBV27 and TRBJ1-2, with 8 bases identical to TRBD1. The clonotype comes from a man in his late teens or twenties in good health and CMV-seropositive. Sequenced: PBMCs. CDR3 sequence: CASSLTGGYGYTF. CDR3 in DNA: TGTGCCAGCAGTTTAACAGGGGGATATGGCTACACCTTC.